This entry is about one T cell receptor (beta chain). No cognate antigen has been identified for it. No base-level quality is on record; no much larger clone is a single base apart. This record belongs to a study of graft-versus-host responses after intestinal transplantation (dated by TCRdb to the early 2020s). As for the study more broadly: Recipients received multivisceral, liver-intestinal, or isolated intestinal transplants. Every recipient was given anti-thymocyte globulin induction, then maintenance tacrolimus and steroids for 3 to 4 years. After intestinal transplantation, graft-versus-host and host-versus-graft alloreactive T cell clones in the graft, circulation and bone marrow were tracked using bulk TCR-beta CDR3 sequencing. Alloreactive clones were identified by sequencing pre-transplant mixed lymphocyte reaction products and comparing these products with unstimulated pre-transplant donor and recipient T cells. A cohort of roughly 25 intestinal transplant recipients, including one retransplant, was enrolled, and a few patients lacking pretransplant specimens were excluded. A peak of at least 4% donor T cells among recipient peripheral blood mononuclear cells was the definition used for donor T cell macrochimerism. Instead of going to the commercial service, samples from a few later patients were sequenced in-house on an Illumina MiSeq and processed with MiXCR.

Preparation of the library involved the immunoSEQ multiplex PCR assay. In most patients, genomic DNA was isolated using the Qiagen DNeasy Blood and Tissue Kit and sent frozen to Adaptive Biotechnologies for TCR sequencing. Adaptive Biotechnologies carried out high-throughput TCR-beta CDR3 sequencing of genomic DNA for most patients. As for the original processing: Adaptive's ImmunoSEQ software was the source of the TCR sequencing data for 18 patients, while three other patients were processed with MiXCR and VDJtools. CD4 versus CD8 sorting errors were corrected by removing sequences found in both subsets at a frequency ratio below 5:1. CDR3 nucleotide sequences shared between donor and recipient were removed because the origin of such sequences could not be assigned. Alloreactive clones required at least 2-fold expansion over unstimulated cells and minimum CFSE-low frequency of 0.002% (template counts) or 0.001% (read counts). Clones were considered mappable if detected in sequenced pre-transplant spleen, lymph node, or MLR CFSE-low populations of the donor or recipient. Cumulative frequency of alloreactive clones was calculated as a percentage of all sequences weighted by copy number. Entries here come from immuneACCESS through TCRdb and include only in-frame sequences with V and J called. Some clones fail to appear in such tables; in the studies checked, an unresolved V gene covers under half of the shortfall, and the cause of the remainder is unknown. V, J and clone size were drawn from that table, and D and trimming were deduced from the DNA. Recorded for this sample are roughly 100,000 clones; roughly 93% of them occurred a single time. The ten largest clones take up more than 0.9% of the sample.

Overall results and qualifications from the work: GvH clones were found in recipient bone marrow, and some of the GvH clones appeared earlier in ileal mucosa or blood, which is consistent with an intestinal mucosal origin. Early after transplant, peak levels of circulating GvH clones were found to be associated with declines in HvG clones. The conclusions were limited by the relatively low number and heterogeneity of the intestinal transplant patients. Patients with donor T cell macrochimerism had high GvH to HvG T cell clonal ratios in their allografts.

Trimmed from V: 9 bases; trimmed from J: 7 bases; junction bases lacking a gene match: 5. For CDR1 and CDR2, the germline V gene (reference sequence) lists MNHEY and SMNVEV. The CDR3 starts with the cysteine, ends with the phenylalanine, and has 14 residues. Only the CDR3 part of the read is kept: 42 bases, read in frame from the first base. In light of the paper, this sample's time point label describes: cells obtained before transplantation from donor or recipient. CD3+CD4+ and CD3+CD8+ populations were FACS-sorted from unstimulated pre-transplant donor and recipient cells taken from spleen or lymph nodes.

This receptor chain uses TRBV27 and TRBJ2-1, with TRBD2 identical over 14 junction bases. The sample was unstimulated CD8+ T cells sorted from spleen or lymph node cells, taken before intestinal transplant. The origin of this receptor is a human donor who received an intestinal transplant. The CDR3 reads CASLRLAGGNEQFF. The bases read TGTGCCAGTCTCCGACTAGCGGGGGGGAATGAGCAGTTCTTC.